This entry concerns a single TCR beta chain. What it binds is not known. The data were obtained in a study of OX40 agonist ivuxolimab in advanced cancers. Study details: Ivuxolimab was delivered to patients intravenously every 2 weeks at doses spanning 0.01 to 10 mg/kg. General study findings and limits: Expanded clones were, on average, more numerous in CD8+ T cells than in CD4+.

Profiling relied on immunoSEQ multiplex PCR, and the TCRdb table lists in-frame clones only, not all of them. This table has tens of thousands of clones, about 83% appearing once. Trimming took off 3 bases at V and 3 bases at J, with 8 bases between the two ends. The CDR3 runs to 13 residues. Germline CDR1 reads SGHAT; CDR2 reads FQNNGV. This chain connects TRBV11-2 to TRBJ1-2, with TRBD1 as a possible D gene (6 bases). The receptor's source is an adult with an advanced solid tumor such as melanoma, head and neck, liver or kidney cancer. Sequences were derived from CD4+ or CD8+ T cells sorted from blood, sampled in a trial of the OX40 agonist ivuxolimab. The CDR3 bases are TGTGCCAGCAGCTTTGGGGGGCACTATGGCTACACCTTC. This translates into CASSFGGHYGYTF.